The T cell receptor beta chain under discussion was sequenced for a study of chronic HIV infection and antiretroviral therapy. Germline-derived CDR1 and CDR2 are KGHDR and SFDVKD. V lost 3 bases to trimming and J lost 5 bases, with 15 bases between them. The CDR3 covers 16 residues. TCRdb used MiXCR to reprocess the 5' RACE reads, holding one entry per CDR3 protein. The table has 40,000 to 50,000 distinct CDR3 sequences, roughly 19% seen once. This clonotype was picked up a small number of times. The chain recombines TRBV24-1 with TRBJ2-2; D gene unclear. The specimen was peripheral blood. This receptor was obtained from an adult who had HIV and had not received antiretroviral therapy, or was an uninfected healthy control (not recorded which). As DNA, the CDR3 is TGTGCCACCAGTGATAACGACTCAAAGAGGACCGGGGAGCTGTTTTTT. Translation: CATSDNDSKRTGELFF.